A selection of T cell receptor beta chains follows, all from one sample in a study of blood T cell repertoires in COVID-19. Generated by immunoSEQ multiplex PCR, the TCRdb table keeps only in-frame clones and is missing some. The sample carries about 59,000 clones, around 91% recorded once. The sequencing input was peripheral blood. Every receptor here comes from a human donor in a cohort sampled during active COVID-19. CDR3s include the opening cysteine and the closing phenylalanine or tryptophan. The order of the fields is clone size, D gene, V gene, J gene, CDR3 DNA, CDR3 protein. The D gene is left open where the match is weak. A clone size is listed for some rows: how often the clone was seen (once, few, many), or a class if it is expanded.

>NA|TRBD2|TRBV7-3|TRBJ2-1
TGTGCCAGCAGCTTAAGACGGACTAGCGGGAGGAATGAGCAGTTCTTC
CASSLRRTSGRNEQFF
>NA|NA|TRBV11-3|TRBJ2-1
TGTGCCAGCAGCTTGGGCTACCGCTCCTACAATGAGCAGTTCTTC
CASSLGYRSYNEQFF
>NA|TRBD1|TRBV5-1|TRBJ2-2
TGCGCCAGCAGCTTGGGACAGGGGATTCCCGGGGAGCTGTTTTTT
CASSLGQGIPGELFF
>NA|NA|TRBV4-1|TRBJ1-4
TGCGCCAGCAGCCAATTCCCACGGGGTTCGGAACTGTTTTTT
CASSQFPRGSELFF
>NA|NA|TRBV9|TRBJ2-4
TGTGCCAGCAGCCAAGCGGGTGGGGGGTTCAAAAACATTCAGTACTTC
CASSQAGGGFKNIQYF
>NA|NA|TRBV2|TRBJ2-7
TGTGCCTCCTCTCTCGCGTCTCTTACCTACGAGCAGTACTTC
CASSLASLTYEQYF
>NA|TRBD2|TRBV28|TRBJ2-2
TGTGCCAGCAGTTTAGCGGGAGTAACCGGGGAGCTGTTTTTT
CASSLAGVTGELFF
>NA|NA|TRBV6-2/TRBV6-3|TRBJ2-3
TGTGCCAGCAGCCGGAGGCATCCTACGCAGTATTTT
CASSRRHPTQYF
>NA|TRBD2|TRBV7-8|TRBJ2-2
TGTGCCAGCAGCTTCCGGGACTACCAAAACACCGGGGAGCTGTTTTTT
CASSFRDYQNTGELFF
>NA|NA|TRBV7-2|TRBJ1-1
TGTGCCAGCAGCTTACAGGTTACGAACACTGAAGCTTTCTTT
CASSLQVTNTEAFF
>NA|NA|TRBV5-1|TRBJ2-3
TGCGCCAGCAGCTTGACCGGTAGAGATACGCAGTATTTT
CASSLTGRDTQYF
>few|NA|TRBV4-2|TRBJ1-5
TGTGCCAGCAGCCAAGAACAGGGTCAGCCCCAGCATTTT
CASSQEQGQPQHF
>NA|NA|TRBV30|TRBJ2-1
TGTGCCTGGAGTGTACAGCCTGGGACTCAGTTCTTC
CAWSVQPGTQFF
>NA|TRBD1|TRBV18|TRBJ1-4
TGTGCCAGCTCACCACCTCTTGGGACAGAGAATGAAAAACTGTTTTTT
CASSPPLGTENEKLFF
>NA|TRBD1|TRBV9|TRBJ2-7
TGTGCCAGCAGCGTAGACAGGGGGCCCGAGCAGTACTTC
CASSVDRGPEQYF
>NA|NA|TRBV14|TRBJ2-2
TGTGCCAGCAGCCAAGGGGTTAGCAATGGGGAGCTGTTTTTT
CASSQGVSNGELFF
>NA|NA|TRBV28|TRBJ2-5
TGTGCCAGCAGTTTACTAAAAGAGACCCAGTACTTC
CASSLLKETQYF
>NA|NA|TRBV11-2|TRBJ1-4
TGTGCCAGCAGCTTGACAGTAAGAGATGCAACTAATGAAAAACTGTTTTTT
CASSLTVRDATNEKLFF
>NA|NA|TRBV7-2|TRBJ2-3
TGTGCCAGCAGCTCCCGGGACACCTTCCAGGCAGATACGCAGTATTTT
CASSSRDTFQADTQYF
>NA|TRBD1|TRBV5-1|TRBJ1-2
TGCGCCAGCAGCCTGGGGACAGGGGACGGCTACACCTTC
CASSLGTGDGYTF
>medium-sized|NA|TRBV10-1|TRBJ2-7
TGCGCCAGCAGCATGCGGGGCTACGAGCAGTACTTC
CASSMRGYEQYF
>NA|NA|TRBV19|TRBJ1-1
TGTGCCAGTACCGGGGGGGGGCGCGGGACTGAAGCTTTCTTT
CASTGGGRGTEAFF
>NA|NA|TRBV7-3|TRBJ2-7
TGTGCCAGCAGCTTAACCCACGGCTACGAGCAGTACTTC
CASSLTHGYEQYF
>NA|NA|TRBV29-1|TRBJ2-1
TGCAGCGTTGAAGGTTGGAGAAATGAGCAGTTCTTC
CSVEGWRNEQFF
>NA|TRBD1|TRBV6-2/TRBV6-3|TRBJ1-5
TGTGCCAGCAGTTTCACAGGGGTAGTACAGCCCCAGCATTTT
CASSFTGVVQPQHF
>NA|TRBD1|TRBV4-1|TRBJ1-5
TGCGCCAGCAGCCAGGGGGACAGGCGGGATCAGCCCCAGCATTTT
CASSQGDRRDQPQHF